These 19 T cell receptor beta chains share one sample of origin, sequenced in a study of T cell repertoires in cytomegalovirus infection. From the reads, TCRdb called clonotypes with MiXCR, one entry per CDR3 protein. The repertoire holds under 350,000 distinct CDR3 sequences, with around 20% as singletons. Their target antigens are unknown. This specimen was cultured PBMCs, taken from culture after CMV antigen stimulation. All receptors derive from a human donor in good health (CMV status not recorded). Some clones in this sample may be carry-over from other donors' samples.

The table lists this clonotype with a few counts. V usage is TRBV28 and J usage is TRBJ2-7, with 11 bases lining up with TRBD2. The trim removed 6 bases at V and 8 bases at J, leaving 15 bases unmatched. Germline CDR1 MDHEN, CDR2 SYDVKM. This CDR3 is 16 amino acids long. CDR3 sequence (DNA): TGTGCCAGCAGCCCCCCCGGAGGACTAGCGGGTAATAAGCAGTACTTC. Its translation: CASSPPGGLAGNKQYF.

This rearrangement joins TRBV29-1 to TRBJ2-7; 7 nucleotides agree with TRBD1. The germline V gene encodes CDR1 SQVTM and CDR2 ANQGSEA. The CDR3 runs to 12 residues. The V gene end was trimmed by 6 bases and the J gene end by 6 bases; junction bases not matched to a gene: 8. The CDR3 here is CSVVGTVTEQYF. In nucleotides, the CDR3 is TGCAGCGTAGTAGGGACAGTTACCGAGCAGTACTTC.

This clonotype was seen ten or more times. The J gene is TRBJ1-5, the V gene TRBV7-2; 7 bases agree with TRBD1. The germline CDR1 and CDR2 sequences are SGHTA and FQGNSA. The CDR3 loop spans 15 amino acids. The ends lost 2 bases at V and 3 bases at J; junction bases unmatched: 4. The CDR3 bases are TGTGCCAGCAGCTTATGGGACAGATCCAATCAGCCCCAGCATTTT. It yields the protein CASSLWDRSNQPQHF.

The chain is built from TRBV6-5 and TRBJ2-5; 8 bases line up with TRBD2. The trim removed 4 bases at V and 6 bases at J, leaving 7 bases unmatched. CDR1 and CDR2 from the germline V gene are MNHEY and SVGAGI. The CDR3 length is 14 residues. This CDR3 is CASSSPTSVKTQYF. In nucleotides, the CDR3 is TGTGCCAGCAGTTCCCCGACTAGCGTAAAGACCCAGTACTTC.

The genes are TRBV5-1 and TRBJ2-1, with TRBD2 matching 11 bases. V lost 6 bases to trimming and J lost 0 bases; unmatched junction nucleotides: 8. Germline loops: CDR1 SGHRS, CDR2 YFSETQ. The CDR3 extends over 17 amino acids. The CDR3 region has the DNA TGCGCCAGCAATCCGGGACTAGCGGCAAGCTCCTACAATGAGCAGTTCTTC. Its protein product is CASNPGLAASSYNEQFF.

CDR3 nucleotides: TGTGCCAGCAGTTTAGGGGGCCGCCTCTCCTATGGCTACACCTTC. It specifies CASSLGGRLSYGYTF. V is TRBV28 and J is TRBJ1-2, with D possibly TRBD1 on 6 matching bases. The CDR3 totals 15 residues. Germline V CDR1 and CDR2: MDHEN, SYDVKM. V was clipped by 2 bases and J by 4 bases, with 14 bases between them.

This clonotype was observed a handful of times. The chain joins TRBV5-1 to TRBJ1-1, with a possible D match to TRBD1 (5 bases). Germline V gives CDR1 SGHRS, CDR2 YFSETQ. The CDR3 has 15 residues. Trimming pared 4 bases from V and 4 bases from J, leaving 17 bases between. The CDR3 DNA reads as TGCGCCAGCAGCGGCGGGGCCGAACTTTCCACTGAAGCTTTCTTT. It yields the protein CASSGGAELSTEAFF. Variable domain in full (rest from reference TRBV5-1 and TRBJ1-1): KAGVTQTPRYLIKTRGQQVTLSCSPISGHRSVSWYQQTPGQGLQFLFEYFSETQRNKGNFPGRFSGRQFSNSRSEMNVSTLELGDSALYLCASSGGAELSTEAFFGQGTRLTVV.

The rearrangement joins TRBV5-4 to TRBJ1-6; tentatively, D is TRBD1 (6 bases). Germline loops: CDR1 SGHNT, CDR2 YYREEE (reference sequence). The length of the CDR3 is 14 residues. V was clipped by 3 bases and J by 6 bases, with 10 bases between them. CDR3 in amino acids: CASSSGTFNSPLHF. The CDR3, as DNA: TGTGCCAGCAGCTCGGGGACATTTAATTCACCCCTCCACTTT.

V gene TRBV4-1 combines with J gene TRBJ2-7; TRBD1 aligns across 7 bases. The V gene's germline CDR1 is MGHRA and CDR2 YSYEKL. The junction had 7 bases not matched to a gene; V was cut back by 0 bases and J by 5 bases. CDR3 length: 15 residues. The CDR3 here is CASSQEGQPADEQYV. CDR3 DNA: TGCGCCAGCAGCCAAGAGGGACAGCCCGCCGACGAGCAGTACGTC.

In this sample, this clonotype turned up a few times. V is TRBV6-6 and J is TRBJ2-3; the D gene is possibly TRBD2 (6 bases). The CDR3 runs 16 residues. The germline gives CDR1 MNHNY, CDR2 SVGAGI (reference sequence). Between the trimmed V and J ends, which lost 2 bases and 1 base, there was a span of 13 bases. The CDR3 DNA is TGTGCCAGCAGTTACGGACGGGAGTTAGGCACAGATACGCAGTATTTT. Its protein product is CASSYGRELGTDTQYF.

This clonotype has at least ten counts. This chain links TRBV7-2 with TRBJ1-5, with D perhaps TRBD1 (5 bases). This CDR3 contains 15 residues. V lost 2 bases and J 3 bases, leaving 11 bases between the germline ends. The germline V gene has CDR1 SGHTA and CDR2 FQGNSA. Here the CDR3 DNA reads TGTGCCAGCAGCTTACGTCAGGGATTCAATCAGCCCCAGCATTTT. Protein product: CASSLRQGFNQPQHF.

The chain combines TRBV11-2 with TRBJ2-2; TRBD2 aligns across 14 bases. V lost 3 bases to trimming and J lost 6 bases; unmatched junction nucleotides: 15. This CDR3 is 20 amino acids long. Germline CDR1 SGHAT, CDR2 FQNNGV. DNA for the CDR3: TGTGCCAGCAGCTTGGGAAACATCCTTGGACTAGCGGGAGGTTCCGGGGAGCTGTTTTTT. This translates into CASSLGNILGLAGGSGELFF.

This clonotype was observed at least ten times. The CDR3 bases are TGTGCCAGCAGCAATCTAGGACCGAGGATAGCGGACACTGAAGCTTTCTTT. Amino acid sequence: CASSNLGPRIADTEAFF. The chain uses TRBV7-9 and TRBJ1-1; D is undetermined. The V gene lost 5 bases and the J gene lost 3 bases, with 22 bases spanning the gap. Germline loops: CDR1 SEHNR, CDR2 FQNEAQ (reference sequence). There are 17 residues in the CDR3.

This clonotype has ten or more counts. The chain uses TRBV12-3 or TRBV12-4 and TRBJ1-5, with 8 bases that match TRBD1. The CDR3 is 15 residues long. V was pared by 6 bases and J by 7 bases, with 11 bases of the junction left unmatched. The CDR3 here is CASSIFQGAGQPQHF. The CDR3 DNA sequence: TGTGCCAGCAGCATATTCCAGGGGGCTGGCCAGCCCCAGCATTTT.

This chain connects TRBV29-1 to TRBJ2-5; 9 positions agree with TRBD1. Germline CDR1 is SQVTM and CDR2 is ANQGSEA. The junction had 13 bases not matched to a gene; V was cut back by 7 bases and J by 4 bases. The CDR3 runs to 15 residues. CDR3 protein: CSGGNKQGAGETQYF. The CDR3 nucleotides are TGCAGCGGGGGGAACAAACAGGGGGCAGGAGAGACCCAGTACTTC.

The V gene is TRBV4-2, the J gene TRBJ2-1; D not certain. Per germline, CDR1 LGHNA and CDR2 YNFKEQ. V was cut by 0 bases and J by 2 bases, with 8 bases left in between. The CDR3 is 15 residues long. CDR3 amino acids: CASSQDPAAYNEQFF. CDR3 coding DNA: TGTGCCAGCAGCCAAGATCCGGCAGCCTACAATGAGCAGTTCTTC.

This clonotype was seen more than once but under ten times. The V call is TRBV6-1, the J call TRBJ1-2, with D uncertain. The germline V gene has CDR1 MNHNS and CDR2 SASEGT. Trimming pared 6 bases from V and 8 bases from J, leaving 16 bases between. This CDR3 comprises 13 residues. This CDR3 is CASSWVALGGYTF. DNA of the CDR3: TGTGCCAGCAGCTGGGTTGCCCTCGGGGGCTACACCTTC.

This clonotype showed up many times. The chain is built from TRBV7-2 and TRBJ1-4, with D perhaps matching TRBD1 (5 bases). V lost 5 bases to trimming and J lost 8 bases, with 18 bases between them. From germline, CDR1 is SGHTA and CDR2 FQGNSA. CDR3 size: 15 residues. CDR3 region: CASSPRGGLGEKLFF. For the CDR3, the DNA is TGTGCCAGCAGCCCTAGGGGTGGGCTGGGAGAAAAACTGTTTTTT.

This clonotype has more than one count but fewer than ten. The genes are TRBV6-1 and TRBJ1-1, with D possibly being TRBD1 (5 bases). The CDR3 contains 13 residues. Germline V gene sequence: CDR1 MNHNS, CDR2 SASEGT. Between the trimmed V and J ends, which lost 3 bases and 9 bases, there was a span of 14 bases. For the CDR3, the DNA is TGTGCCAGCAGTGAGTCTCAGGGAGTACAAGCTTTCTTT. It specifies CASSESQGVQAFF.